These T cell receptor beta chains were read from a single sample in a study of cytomegalovirus exposure and HLA in healthy donors. Repertoires were generated with immunoSEQ multiplex PCR, while TCRdb's copy carries only in-frame clones and drops some. The table records about 94,000 clones, 50% to 75% of them present only once. The sequenced material came from PBMCs. The receptor set was obtained from a young man in good health and CMV-seronegative. The CDR3 runs from the conserved cysteine through the conserved F or W. The order of the fields is J gene, clone size, D gene, V gene, CDR3 DNA, CDR3 protein. A D gene is named only where the DNA matches it firmly. Clone sizes are given selectively: once, few, many, or a class where the clone is expanded.

TRBJ2-3,.,.,TRBV19,TGTGCCAGTAGTACGAAACAACAAAGCACAGATACGCAGTATTTT,CASSTKQQSTDTQYF
TRBJ2-3,.,TRBD2,TRBV30,TGTGCCTGGTCGATGGGGGAGGGCCTTGCTTACCCCGGGGGAGATACGCAGTATTTT,CAWSMGEGLAYPGGDTQYF
TRBJ2-3,few,.,TRBV28,TGTGCCAGCAGTCCCAGCGAGACCATTCTAGCGACCACAGATACGCAGTATTTT,CASSPSETILATTDTQYF
TRBJ2-7,.,.,TRBV10-3,TGTGCCATCAGTGAAATTGGGACAATGGAGGGGGCGGGCGAGCAGTACTTC,CAISEIGTMEGAGEQYF
TRBJ2-3,.,TRBD2,TRBV12-5,TGTGCTAGTGGTTTGAGCGGGGGCACAGATACGCAGTATTTT,CASGLSGGTDTQYF
TRBJ2-1,.,.,TRBV27,TGTGCCAGCAGCCAACAGAACAATGAGCAGTTCTTC,CASSQQNNEQFF
TRBJ2-1,.,TRBD1,TRBV28,TGTGCCAGCAAACCTCTCGGGACAGGGGATGAGCAGTTCTTC,CASKPLGTGDEQFF
TRBJ2-2,once,.,TRBV11-3,TGTGCCAGCAGCAAAAACGGGTGGGAGTCCAGCGGCACCGGGGAGCTGTTTTTT,CASSKNGWESSGTGELFF
TRBJ1-5,.,.,TRBV7-2,TGTGCCAGCAGCTTAGCGCCGGGAAATCAGCCCCAGCATTTT,CASSLAPGNQPQHF
TRBJ2-3,.,.,TRBV14,TGTGCCAGCAGCCAACCTCCCGGAATGCGGGATACGCAGTATTTT,CASSQPPGMRDTQYF
TRBJ1-2,once,.,TRBV19,TGTGCCAGTAGATCGGGGGGTTCTGGCTACACCTTC,CASRSGGSGYTF
TRBJ2-3,few,TRBD1,TRBV28,TGTGCCAGCAGTCCGTGGGACAGGGCGGCGGATACGCAGTATTTT,CASSPWDRAADTQYF
TRBJ2-5,.,TRBD2,TRBV2,TGTGCCGCGGCGGGAGGGGAAGAGACCCAGTACTTC,CAAAGGEETQYF
TRBJ1-6,.,.,TRBV6-5,TGTGCCAGCAGTTCCTCGGACTACTATAATTCACCCCTCCACTTT,CASSSSDYYNSPLHF
TRBJ1-3,few,.,TRBV6-5,TGTGCCAGCAGCATCGGACAGTTAGGAAACACCATATATTTT,CASSIGQLGNTIYF
TRBJ1-2,.,.,TRBV6-1,TGTGCCAGCAGTGCGGGATCCTATGGCTACACCTTC,CASSAGSYGYTF
TRBJ1-1,.,.,TRBV5-5,TGTGCCAGCAGCTTGTTCGGGGGGAGGAACACTGAAGCTTTCTTT,CASSLFGGRNTEAFF
TRBJ1-5,.,.,TRBV6-1,TGTGCCAGCAGTGAAGGTGCTGCACAGGGCGGTCAGCCCCAGCATTTT,CASSEGAAQGGQPQHF
TRBJ2-1,.,TRBD2,TRBV5-1,TGCGCCAGCAGCTTGGTGAGTAGCGGGGGAGTCGATGAGCAGTTCTTC,CASSLVSSGGVDEQFF
TRBJ2-7,.,TRBD1,TRBV9,TGTGCCAGCAGCGTAAAGGAAGGGACAGGAGTTTACTTC,CASSVKEGTGVYF
TRBJ2-1,.,.,TRBV11-1,TGTGCCAGCAGCCCCTGGGACTCGCCGGGCAATGAGCAGTTCTTC,CASSPWDSPGNEQFF
TRBJ1-2,.,.,TRBV6-1,TGTGCCAGCAGGACCACAGGGCGATATGGCTACACCTTC,CASRTTGRYGYTF
TRBJ2-7,.,TRBD2,TRBV7-9,TGTGCCAGCAGCTTGGCTAGCGGCTCCTACGAGCAGTACTTC,CASSLASGSYEQYF
TRBJ1-1,once,.,TRBV19,TGTGCCAGTACCGGGGGTGAAGCTTTCTTT,CASTGGEAFF
TRBJ2-2,.,TRBD2,TRBV7-3,TGTGCCAGCAGCTTAACGGTAGCGGGGGGCCCCGGGGAGCTGTTTTTT,CASSLTVAGGPGELFF
TRBJ2-5,.,.,TRBV23-1,TGCGCCAGCAGTTTTTCCCCCCGCCCGGGGGTGAAAGAGACCCAGTACTTC,CASSFSPRPGVKETQYF
TRBJ1-1,.,TRBD1,TRBV18,TGTGCCAGCTCACCCGGACAGGGTGCCGGAGCTTTCTTT,CASSPGQGAGAFF
TRBJ1-2,once,.,TRBV9,TGTGCCAGCAGAAACAGGGAAAACTATGGCTACACCTTC,CASRNRENYGYTF
TRBJ2-2,.,TRBD2,TRBV27,TGTGCCAGCCGACTAGCGGGAGGGACGGAGCTGTTTTTT,CASRLAGGTELFF
TRBJ1-5,.,.,TRBV7-6,TGTGCCAGCAGCCCCGAAACAGGGCTCGGCAATCAGCCCCAGCATTTT,CASSPETGLGNQPQHF
TRBJ2-1,few,TRBD2,TRBV4-2,TGTGCCAGCAGCCAGGACCTGGGACTAGCGTTGAGCTCCTACAATGAGCAGTTCTTC,CASSQDLGLALSSYNEQFF
TRBJ2-5,.,TRBD1,TRBV5-1,TGCGCCAGCAGCAAGGACAACAGGGGGCAAGAGACCCAGTACTTC,CASSKDNRGQETQYF
TRBJ2-1,.,TRBD2,TRBV5-1,TGCGCCAGCAGCACGCACCTCCTAGCGGGAGAGTTCTACAATGAGCAGTTCTTC,CASSTHLLAGEFYNEQFF
TRBJ1-2,few,.,TRBV20-1,TGCAGTGGTGGGGGCGGGTATGGCTACACCTTC,CSGGGGYGYTF
TRBJ1-5,.,.,TRBV4-2,TGTGCCAGCAGCCAAGATCTACTTCAGCCCCAGCATTTT,CASSQDLLQPQHF
TRBJ2-1,.,TRBD2,TRBV27,TGTGCCAGCAGTTGGCTAGCGGGAGTCAATGAGCAGTTCTTC,CASSWLAGVNEQFF
TRBJ2-7,.,.,TRBV4-1,TGCGCCAGCAGCCAAGAACGACTCTATGGCGTTTACGAGCAGTACTTC,CASSQERLYGVYEQYF
TRBJ2-7,once,TRBD2,TRBV9,TGTGCCAGCAGCGTAGCCCCCAGCGGGAGTTTCTACGAGCAGTACTTC,CASSVAPSGSFYEQYF
TRBJ2-7,.,.,TRBV6-1,TGTGCCAGCAGTAGTGGAGAGTCGGCCTACGAGCAGTACTTC,CASSSGESAYEQYF
TRBJ2-5,.,TRBD1,TRBV19,TGTGCCAGTAGTAGAGATAGACAGGGCCAAGAGACCCAGTACTTC,CASSRDRQGQETQYF